These 25 T cell receptor beta chains share one sample of origin, sequenced in a study of cytomegalovirus exposure and HLA in healthy donors. Use of 60 Vbeta and 13 Jbeta primers characterized the PCR. Repertoires were generated with immunoSEQ multiplex PCR, while TCRdb's copy carries only in-frame clones and drops some. The table shows some 76,000 clones, with roughly 90% occurring only once. Input material: PBMCs. The receptor source for this set is a woman aged 30 to 39 in good health and CMV-seronegative.

On this clone: Other DNA sequences of this sample code for an identical CDR3. V and J are TRBV6-5 and TRBJ1-2, with 8 bases identical to TRBD1. V trimming: 0 bases; J trimming: 5 bases; junction bases outside the gene matches: 2. Germline CDR1 reads MNHEY; CDR2 reads SVGAGI. The CDR3 totals 14 residues. CDR3 region: CASSYSTGGYGYTF. The CDR3 DNA follows: TGTGCCAGCAGTTACTCTACAGGGGGGTATGGCTACACCTTC.

The chain employs TRBV5-7 and TRBJ1-5; D gene unclear. Being an ORF, TRBV5-7 has a function that is uncertain. V was cut by 5 bases and J by 4 bases, with 10 bases left in between. The length of the CDR3 is 13 residues. The CDR3: CASRTDYNQPQHF. CDR3 in DNA: TGTGCCAGCAGGACGGACTATAATCAGCCCCAGCATTTT.

The CDR3 sequence: CACGGGKQPQHF. The CDR3 bases are TGTGCCTGCGGGGGAGGGAAGCAGCCCCAGCATTTT. The rearrangement uses TRBV30 and TRBJ1-5; the D gene is possibly TRBD1 (5 bases). CDR3 length equals 12 residues. The V end lost 6 bases, the J end lost 7 bases, and 13 bases lay between the germline ends. Germline V gene data show CDR1 as GTSNPN and CDR2 as SVGIG (reference sequence). The variable domain in full, completed from reference TRBV30 and TRBJ1-5, reads SQTIHQWPATLVQPVGSPLSLECTVEGTSNPNLYWYRQAAGRGLQLLFYSVGIGQISSEVPQNLSASRPQDRQFILSSKKLLLSDSGFYLCACGGGKQPQHFGDGTRLSIL.

This chain connects TRBV6-4 to TRBJ2-3; possibly TRBD1 for D (6 bases). Germline V gene sequence: CDR1 MRHNA, CDR2 SNTAGT. The CDR3 sequence is 14 residues long. V was trimmed by 2 bases and J by 2 bases, leaving 8 bases between them. CDR3 nucleotides: TGTGCCAGCAGTGACGGGGGCGACACAGATACGCAGTATTTT. Translation: CASSDGGDTDTQYF.

Concerning this clone itself: The junction and the germline gene differ at one end; a read error may be behind it. The rearrangement uses TRBV6-5 and TRBJ1-2, with 8 bases aligning to TRBD1. The germline gives CDR1 MNHEY, CDR2 SVGAGI. The CDR3 length is 13 residues. Here the CDR3 DNA reads TGTGCCAGCAGCGACAGGGGCCGGCATGGCTACCCCTTC. It yields the protein CASSDRGRHGYPF.

J is TRBJ1-1 and V is TRBV28; 7 bases line up with TRBD1. Germline-derived CDR1 and CDR2 are MDHEN and SYDVKM. The V gene end was trimmed by 8 bases and the J gene end by 1 base; junction bases not matched to a gene: 16. CDR3 size: 17 residues. Here the CDR3 DNA reads TGTGCCAGCCCTCCACTTGGACAGGCAAGCAAGAACACTGAAGCTTTCTTT. Its translation is CASPPLGQASKNTEAFF. The full variable domain, in which reference TRBV28 and TRBJ1-1 provide the parts outside the CDR3, is DVKVTQSSRYLVKRTGEKVFLECVQDMDHENMFWYRQDPGLGLRLIYFSYDVKMKEKGDIPEGYSVSREKKERFSLILESASTNQTSMYLCASPPLGQASKNTEAFFGQGTRLTVV.

The chain has TRBV27 and TRBJ2-1, with a weak D call TRBD2 (6 bases). Germline CDR1 MNHEY, CDR2 SMNVEV (reference sequence). This CDR3 is 15 amino acids long. The V end was cut by 0 bases, the J end by 3 bases, with 9 bases between. The CDR3 coding sequence is TGTGCCAGCAGTTTATCCGCTAGCGTCTACAATGAGCAGTTCTTC. As protein: CASSLSASVYNEQFF.

The chain employs TRBV5-1 and TRBJ2-3, with 7 bases fitting TRBD1. Germline V gives CDR1 SGHRS, CDR2 YFSETQ. This CDR3 is built from 16 residues. J gave up 0 bases and V 2 bases, and 6 bases lay outside the gene matches. The CDR3 region is CASSLQGTASTDTQYF. The CDR3 DNA follows: TGCGCCAGCAGCTTACAAGGGACAGCTAGCACAGATACGCAGTATTTT.

The V gene is TRBV21-1, the J gene TRBJ1-1. TRBV21-1 is recorded as a pseudogene. The CDR3 totals 13 residues. The CDR3 sequence is CATSGRPNTEAFF. The CDR3 DNA sequence: TGTGCCACCTCGGGAAGGCCGAACACTGAAGCTTTCTTT.

The CDR3 region has the DNA TGTGCCAGCTCGCCCACACAGGAACCGAACACTGAAGCTTTCTTT. Encoded protein: CASSPTQEPNTEAFF. The rearrangement links TRBV6-1 to TRBJ1-1, with a possible D match to TRBD1 (5 bases). Germline CDR1 MNHNS, CDR2 SASEGT. CDR3 length: 15 residues. V lost 8 bases, J lost 1 base, and 17 bases lay in between.

This clone has only one observation. The chain uses TRBV6-5 and TRBJ2-1, with D maybe TRBD2 (6 bases). Germline V gene data show CDR1 as MNHEY and CDR2 as SVGAGI. Trimming shortened V by 6 bases and J by 3 bases, and 15 bases separated the two germline ends. The CDR3 extends over 15 amino acids. CDR3 nucleotide sequence: TGTGCCAGCAGACCTCGACGGGAGAGCTACAATGAGCAGTTCTTC. Protein: CASRPRRESYNEQFF.

The chain combines TRBV15 with TRBJ2-5, with D uncertain. V gave up 0 bases and J gave up 4 bases, with 18 bases separating them. The CDR3 has 17 amino acids. The germline CDR1 and CDR2 sequences are LNHNV and YYDKDF (reference sequence). CDR3 in DNA: TGTGCCACCAGCAGAGACCCCCGAAAGAGGCTGGCAGAGACCCAGTACTTC. It encodes CATSRDPRKRLAETQYF.

The chain recombines TRBV7-2 with TRBJ2-1; 7 nucleotides align to TRBD2. The CDR3 runs to 14 residues. Unmatched junction bases numbered 1, after V lost 1 base and J lost 4 bases. CDR1 SGHTA and CDR2 FQGNSA come from the germline V gene. CDR3 residues: CASSLGGGYNEQFF. CDR3 sequence (DNA): TGTGCCAGCAGCTTAGGGGGGGGTTACAATGAGCAGTTCTTC.

This chain uses TRBV15 with TRBJ1-1, with 9 nucleotides matching TRBD1. V dropped 4 bases and J dropped 4; count of bases not matched to a gene: 13. The CDR3 contains 17 residues. Germline loops: CDR1 LNHNV, CDR2 YYDKDF (reference sequence). The CDR3 spells CATSTRGTGWGPTEAFF. The CDR3 DNA sequence: TGTGCCACCAGCACAAGAGGGACAGGGTGGGGTCCCACTGAAGCTTTCTTT.

This sequence joins TRBV9 and TRBJ1-1, with a weak D call TRBD1 (6 bases). V was shortened by 4 bases and J by 3 bases, with 16 bases between the two germline ends. The CDR3 covers 15 residues. CDR1 and CDR2 from the germline V gene are SGDLS and YYNGEE. In DNA form, the CDR3 reads TGTGCCAGCAGCCCGTTCGGGGAGGGGGACACTGAAGCTTTCTTT. Its translation is CASSPFGEGDTEAFF.

For this clone: At one boundary the junction diverges from the germline segment, which might be a read error. This chain connects TRBV28 to TRBJ2-7; D gene unclear. This CDR3 has 13 amino acids. Germline lookup yields CDR1 MDHEN and CDR2 SYDVKM. The CDR3 protein is CANSSLPLNEQYF. DNA of the CDR3: TGTGCCAACAGTTCCCTCCCTCTAAACGAGCAGTACTTC.

The rearrangement links TRBV9 to TRBJ2-1; the D is unclear. This CDR3 has 12 residues. Germline V gives CDR1 SGDLS, CDR2 YYNGEE. V was clipped by 0 bases and J by 6 bases, with 4 bases between them. The CDR3 sequence is CASSVGINEQFF. The CDR3 DNA is TGTGCCAGCAGCGTAGGTATCAATGAGCAGTTCTTC. The whole variable domain, filled in from reference TRBV9 and TRBJ2-1, reads DSGVTQTPKHLITATGQRVTLRCSPRSGDLSVYWYQQSLDQGLQFLIQYYNGEERAKGNILERFSAQQFPDLHSELNLSSLELGDSALYFCASSVGINEQFFGPGTRLTVL.

About this clone itself: The same CDR3 also results from other DNA sequences found in this sample. V gene TRBV29-1 combines with J gene TRBJ2-1, with TRBD2 matching 13 bases. V was clipped by 5 bases and J by 7 bases; unmatched bases: 2. The CDR3 loop spans 13 amino acids. Germline CDR1 SQVTM, CDR2 ANQGSEA. CDR3 loop: CSVPGLAGNEQFF. The CDR3 bases are TGCAGCGTTCCGGGACTAGCGGGAAATGAGCAGTTCTTC.

V usage is TRBV19 and J usage is TRBJ2-2; TRBD2 aligns across 8 bases. CDR3 length equals 15 residues. Germline V gene data show CDR1 as LNHDA and CDR2 as SQIVND (reference sequence). With 9 bases clipped from V and 5 bases from J, the junction kept 11 bases outside the gene matches. The CDR3 protein is CASCRGGEVTGELFF. CDR3 in DNA: TGTGCCAGCTGCCGGGGGGGCGAGGTAACCGGGGAGCTGTTTTTT.

The CDR3 loop reads CASSLQGPYGYTF. CDR3 in DNA: TGTGCCAGTAGTCTACAGGGTCCCTATGGCTACACCTTC. The chain recombines TRBV19 with TRBJ1-2; possible D gene TRBD1, 6 bases. The CDR3 is 13 residues long. The germline gives CDR1 LNHDA, CDR2 SQIVND (reference sequence). V was trimmed by 5 bases and J by 4 bases, leaving 11 bases between them. The variable domain in full, completed from reference TRBV19 and TRBJ1-2, reads DGGITQSPKYLFRKEGQNVTLSCEQNLNHDAMYWYRQDPGQGLRLIYYSQIVNDFQKGDIAEGYSVSREKKESFPLTVTSAQKNPTAFYLCASSLQGPYGYTFGSGTRLTVV.

Only a few counts were recorded for this clone. The rearrangement uses TRBV5-1 and TRBJ2-7; TRBD1 agrees at 8 bases. The CDR3 has 15 amino acids. Unmatched junction bases numbered 10, after V lost 3 bases and J lost 5 bases. Looked up from germline, CDR1 is SGHRS and CDR2 is YFSETQ. The CDR3: CASSSRDRGPHEQYF. CDR3 sequence (DNA): TGCGCCAGCAGCTCTCGTGACAGGGGCCCCCACGAGCAGTACTTC.

The chain employs TRBV7-9 and TRBJ1-4; TRBD1 might be the D (5 bases). The CDR3 totals 15 residues. Trimming stripped 1 base from V and 7 bases from J, with 13 bases between. Germline V gene sequence: CDR1 SEHNR, CDR2 FQNEAQ (reference sequence). The CDR3 sequence: CASSLGQGWGEKLFF. CDR3 in DNA: TGTGCCAGCAGCTTAGGGCAGGGCTGGGGTGAAAAACTGTTTTTT.

V is TRBV27 and J is TRBJ1-1; 7 bases are shared with TRBD1. Germline trimming cut 2 bases from V and 0 bases from J; bases unmatched to any gene: 3. Germline V gene sequence: CDR1 MNHEY, CDR2 SMNVEV (reference sequence). The CDR3 consists of 15 residues. CDR3 residues: CASSLLDRVNTEAFF. Written as DNA, the CDR3 is TGTGCCAGCAGTTTACTCGACAGGGTGAACACTGAAGCTTTCTTT.

V and J are TRBV30 and TRBJ1-1; D might be TRBD1 (5 bases). The germline gives CDR1 GTSNPN, CDR2 SVGIG (reference sequence). Trimming left V 4 bases short and J 1 base short, with 10 bases between. The length of the CDR3 is 13 residues. The CDR3 is CAWKDRRNTEAFF. DNA of the CDR3: TGTGCCTGGAAAGACAGAAGGAACACTGAAGCTTTCTTT.

The V gene is TRBV9, the J gene TRBJ2-2; the match to TRBD2 covers 7 bases. Germline CDR1 SGDLS, CDR2 YYNGEE. Trimming cost V 4 bases and J 5 bases; bases outside gene matches: 5. CDR3 length: 14 residues. CDR3 in DNA: TGTGCCAGCAGCCAGACAGCGGGGACCGGGGAGCTGTTTTTT. As protein: CASSQTAGTGELFF.